The sample holds a few counts of the clone carrying this T cell receptor beta chain. What it binds is unknown. The data originate from a study of neurological immune-mediated disorders. General observations from the study: The expanded clones of different subjects shared no CDR3 amino acid sequences (suggesting private repertoires in all groups).

This CDR3 comprises 17 residues. Germline loops: CDR1 SGHNT, CDR2 YYREEE (reference sequence). The ends were cut back, 9 bases at V and 3 bases at J, with 22 bases in the middle. Unsorted libraries were generated from 2 million PBMCs held at -80 degrees C. 5'RACE with 10-nucleotide random UMIs generated the cDNA. TCRdb fed the 5' RACE reads into MiXCR, producing one record per CDR3 protein. The sample shows about 20,000 distinct CDR3 sequences, roughly 10% of them seen only once. This sequence was found in a woman aged 55-69 years with HTLV-1-associated myelopathy (HAM/TSP). The chain uses TRBV5-4 and TRBJ1-6; D gene unclear. The sample was PBMCs. The CDR3 region is CAMGPGPNPIYNSPLHF. CDR3 DNA: TGTGCCATGGGCCCTGGGCCTAATCCGATCTATAATTCACCCCTCCACTTT.